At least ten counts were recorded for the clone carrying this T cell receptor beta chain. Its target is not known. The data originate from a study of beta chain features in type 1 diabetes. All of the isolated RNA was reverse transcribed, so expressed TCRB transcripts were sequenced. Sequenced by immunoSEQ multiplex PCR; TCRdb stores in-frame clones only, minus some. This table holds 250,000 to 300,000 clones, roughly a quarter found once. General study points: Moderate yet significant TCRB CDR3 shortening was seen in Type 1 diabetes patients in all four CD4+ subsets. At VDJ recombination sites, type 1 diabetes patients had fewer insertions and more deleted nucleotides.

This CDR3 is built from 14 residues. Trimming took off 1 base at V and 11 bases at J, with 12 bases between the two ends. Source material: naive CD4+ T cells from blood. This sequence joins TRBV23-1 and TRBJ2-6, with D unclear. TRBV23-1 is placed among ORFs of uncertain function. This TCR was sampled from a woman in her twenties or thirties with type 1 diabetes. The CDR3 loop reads CASSQLAQFYVLTF. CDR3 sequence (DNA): TGCGCCAGCAGTCAATTGGCACAGTTCTACGTCCTGACTTTC.